What follows describes a single T cell receptor beta chain. This CDR3 is built from 15 residues. Germline CDR1 and CDR2: LNHNV and YYDKDF (reference sequence). V was clipped by 0 bases and J by 7 bases, with 13 bases between them. The authors prepared the TCRbeta library with unique molecular identifiers. Each CDR3 protein is one row after TCRdb ran MiXCR on the PCR reads. There are about 540,000 distinct CDR3 sequences in the sample; about 17% occur only once, and 2.5% to 3.5% lies in the top ten. This sample was included in a study of T-cell reconstitution after alpha-beta-depleted transplantation in children.

Sequencing used PBMCs from the stem cell graft donor, obtained from the stem cell graft. This TCR was recovered from a human donor who donated a stem cell graft to a child with acute lymphoblastic leukemia. The V call is TRBV15, the J call TRBJ1-3; D unresolved. CDR3 sequence: CATSRDIGLGNTIYF. CDR3 bases: TGTGCCACCAGCAGAGATATTGGACTCGGGAACACCATATATTTT.